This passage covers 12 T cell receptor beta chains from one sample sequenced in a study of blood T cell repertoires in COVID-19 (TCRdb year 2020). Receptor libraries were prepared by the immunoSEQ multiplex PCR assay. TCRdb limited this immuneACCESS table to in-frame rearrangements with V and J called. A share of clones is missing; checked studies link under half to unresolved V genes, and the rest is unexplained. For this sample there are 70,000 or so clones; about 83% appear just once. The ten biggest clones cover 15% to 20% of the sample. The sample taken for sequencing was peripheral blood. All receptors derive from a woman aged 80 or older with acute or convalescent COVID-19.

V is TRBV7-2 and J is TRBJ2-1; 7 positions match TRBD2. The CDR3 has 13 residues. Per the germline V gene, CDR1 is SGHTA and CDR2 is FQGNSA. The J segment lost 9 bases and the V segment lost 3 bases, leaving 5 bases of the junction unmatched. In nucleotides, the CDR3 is TGTGCCAGCAGCTTCCAGACTAGCTCTGAGCAGTTCTTC. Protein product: CASSFQTSSEQFF.

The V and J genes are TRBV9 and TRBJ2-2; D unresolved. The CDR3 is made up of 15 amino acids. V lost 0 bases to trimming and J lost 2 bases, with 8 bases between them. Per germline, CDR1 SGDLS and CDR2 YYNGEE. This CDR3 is CASSVATANTGELFF. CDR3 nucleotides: TGTGCCAGCAGCGTAGCTACAGCCAACACCGGGGAGCTGTTTTTT.

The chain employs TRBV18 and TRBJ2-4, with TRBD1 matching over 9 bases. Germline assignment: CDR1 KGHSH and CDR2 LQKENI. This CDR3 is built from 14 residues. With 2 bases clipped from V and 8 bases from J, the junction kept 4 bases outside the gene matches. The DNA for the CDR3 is TGTGCCAGCTCACCAGGGACAGGGTTGGACATTCAGTACTTC. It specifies CASSPGTGLDIQYF.

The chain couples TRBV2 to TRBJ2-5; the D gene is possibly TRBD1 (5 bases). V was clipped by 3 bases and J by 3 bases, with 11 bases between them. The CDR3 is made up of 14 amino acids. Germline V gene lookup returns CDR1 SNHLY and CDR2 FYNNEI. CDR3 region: CASSDSQAEETQYF. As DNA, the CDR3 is TGTGCCAGCAGTGATTCACAGGCTGAAGAGACCCAGTACTTC.

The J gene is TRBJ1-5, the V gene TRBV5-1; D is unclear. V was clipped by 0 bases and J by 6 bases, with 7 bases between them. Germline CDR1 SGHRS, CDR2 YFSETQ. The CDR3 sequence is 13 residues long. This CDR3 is CASSLGSSQPQHF. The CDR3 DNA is TGCGCCAGCAGCTTGGGAAGTAGTCAGCCCCAGCATTTT.

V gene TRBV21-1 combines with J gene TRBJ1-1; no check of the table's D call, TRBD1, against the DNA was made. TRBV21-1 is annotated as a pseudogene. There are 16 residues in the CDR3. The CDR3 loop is CASRDRTAPGDTEAFF. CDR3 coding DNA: TGTGCCAGCAGAGATCGGACAGCCCCTGGGGACACTGAAGCTTTCTTT.

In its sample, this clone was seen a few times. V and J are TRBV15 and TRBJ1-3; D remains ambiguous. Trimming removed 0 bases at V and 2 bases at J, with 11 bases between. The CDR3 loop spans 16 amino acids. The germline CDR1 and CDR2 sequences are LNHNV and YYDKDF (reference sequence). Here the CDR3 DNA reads TGTGCCACCAGCAGAGATCTTGACTGGGCTGGAAACACCATATATTTT. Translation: CATSRDLDWAGNTIYF.

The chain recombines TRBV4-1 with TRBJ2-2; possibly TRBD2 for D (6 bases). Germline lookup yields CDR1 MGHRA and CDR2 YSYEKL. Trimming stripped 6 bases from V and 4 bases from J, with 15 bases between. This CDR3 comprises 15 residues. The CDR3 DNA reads TGCGCCAGCAGTCTCGGAGGGCAGGGCACCGGGGAGCTGTTTTTT. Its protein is CASSLGGQGTGELFF.

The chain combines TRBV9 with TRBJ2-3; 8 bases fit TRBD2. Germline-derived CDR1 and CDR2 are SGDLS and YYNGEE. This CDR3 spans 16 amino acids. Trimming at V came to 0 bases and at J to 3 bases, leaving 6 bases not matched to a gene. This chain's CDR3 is CASSVDGGRRTDTQYF. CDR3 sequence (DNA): TGTGCCAGCAGCGTAGATGGCGGGAGGCGAACAGATACGCAGTATTTT.

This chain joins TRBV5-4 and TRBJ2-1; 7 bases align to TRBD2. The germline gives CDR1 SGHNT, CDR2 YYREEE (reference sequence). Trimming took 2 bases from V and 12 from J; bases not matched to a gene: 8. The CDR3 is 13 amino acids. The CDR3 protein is CASSLFDGGRQFF. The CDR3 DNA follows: TGTGCCAGCAGCTTATTCGACGGGGGGAGGCAGTTCTTC.

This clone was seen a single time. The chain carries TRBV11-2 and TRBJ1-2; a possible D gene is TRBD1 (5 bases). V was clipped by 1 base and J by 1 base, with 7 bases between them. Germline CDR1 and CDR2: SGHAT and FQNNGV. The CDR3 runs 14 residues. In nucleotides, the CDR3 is TGTGCCAGCAGCTTAGCCAGGGTTAACTATGGCTACACCTTC. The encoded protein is CASSLARVNYGYTF.

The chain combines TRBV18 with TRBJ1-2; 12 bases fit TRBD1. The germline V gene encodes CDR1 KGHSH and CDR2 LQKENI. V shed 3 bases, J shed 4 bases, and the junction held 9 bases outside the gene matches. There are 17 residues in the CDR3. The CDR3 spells CASSPLPGQGAVYGYTF. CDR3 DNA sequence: TGTGCCAGCTCACCTCTCCCGGGACAGGGGGCTGTCTATGGCTACACCTTC.